A selection of T cell receptor beta chains follows, all from one sample in a study of blood T cell repertoires in COVID-19. Profiling relied on immunoSEQ multiplex PCR, and the TCRdb table lists in-frame clones only, not all of them. The profile shows 200,000 to 250,000 clones, around 83% of them singletons. Input material: PBMCs or T cells enriched from blood (not recorded which). Receptors were obtained from a woman aged 40 to 50 with acute COVID-19. Each CDR3 is given with its conserved first and last residue. Each record gives: J gene, V gene, clone size, D gene, CDR3 DNA, CDR3 protein. D genes are given only for firm matches. Clone size is not always given. Where it is, it says once, few, many or a class for expanded clones.

J gene: TRBJ2-5; V gene: TRBV28; clone size: NA; D gene: NA; CDR3 DNA: TGTACCAGCAGTTTATTGGTTGGCAGGCAAGAGACCCAGTACTTC; CDR3 protein: CTSSLLVGRQETQYF
J gene: TRBJ1-2; V gene: TRBV2; clone size: few; D gene: NA; CDR3 DNA: TGTGCCGGGTCACGGGGGGTAAAATCTAACTATGGCTACACCTTC; CDR3 protein: CAGSRGVKSNYGYTF
J gene: TRBJ2-1; V gene: TRBV2; clone size: NA; D gene: TRBD2; CDR3 DNA: TGTGCCAGCAGTGGCCTAGCGGGATTAAATGAGCAGTTCTTC; CDR3 protein: CASSGLAGLNEQFF
J gene: TRBJ2-1; V gene: TRBV19; clone size: NA; D gene: TRBD2; CDR3 DNA: TGTGCCAGTAGGGGGAGGGTAGCCTACAATGAGCAGTTCTTC; CDR3 protein: CASRGRVAYNEQFF
J gene: TRBJ2-5; V gene: TRBV6-5; clone size: NA; D gene: TRBD1; CDR3 DNA: TGTGCCAGCAGTACGGGACAGCAAGAGACCCAGTACTTC; CDR3 protein: CASSTGQQETQYF
J gene: TRBJ2-1; V gene: TRBV28; clone size: few; D gene: TRBD2; CDR3 DNA: TGTGCCAGCAGGGAGCGGGAGCTTTTCAATGAGCAGTTCTTC; CDR3 protein: CASRERELFNEQFF
J gene: TRBJ1-6; V gene: TRBV4-1; clone size: NA; D gene: NA; CDR3 DNA: TGCGCCAGCAGCCAAGAACAGGGCTATAATTCACCCCTCCACTTT; CDR3 protein: CASSQEQGYNSPLHF
J gene: TRBJ1-1; V gene: TRBV5-5; clone size: NA; D gene: NA; CDR3 DNA: TGTGCCAGCAGCGAGCTGGTCCCTGGGCCCACTGAAGCTTTCTTT; CDR3 protein: CASSELVPGPTEAFF
J gene: TRBJ1-6; V gene: TRBV23-1; clone size: few; D gene: NA; CDR3 DNA: TGCGCCAGCAGTCACAGGGTTGTGAATTCACCCCTCCACTTT; CDR3 protein: CASSHRVVNSPLHF
J gene: TRBJ1-2; V gene: TRBV18; clone size: NA; D gene: TRBD1; CDR3 DNA: TGTGCCAGCTCACCAAGCCGACAGGGGGAGAGGTATGGCTACACCTTC; CDR3 protein: CASSPSRQGERYGYTF
J gene: TRBJ1-2; V gene: TRBV12-3/TRBV12-4; clone size: few; D gene: NA; CDR3 DNA: TGTGCCAGCAGTTCGGGGGATAACTATGGCTACACCTTC; CDR3 protein: CASSSGDNYGYTF
J gene: TRBJ1-3; V gene: TRBV30; clone size: NA; D gene: TRBD1; CDR3 DNA: TGTGCCTGGAGGGACAGGGGGCTGGGAAACACCATATATTTT; CDR3 protein: CAWRDRGLGNTIYF
J gene: TRBJ2-7; V gene: TRBV3-1/TRBV3-2; clone size: NA; D gene: NA; CDR3 DNA: TGTGCCAGCAGCCGCGGGTCCGCCTACGAGCAGTACTTC; CDR3 protein: CASSRGSAYEQYF
J gene: TRBJ2-3; V gene: TRBV9; clone size: NA; D gene: TRBD2; CDR3 DNA: TGTGCCAGCAGCACCCGGGGGGGCCGGGCAGATACGCAGTATTTT; CDR3 protein: CASSTRGGRADTQYF
J gene: TRBJ2-1; V gene: TRBV24-1; clone size: NA; D gene: TRBD1; CDR3 DNA: TGTGCCACCAGTGATCAGACAGGGCCCAACAATGAGCAGTTCTTC; CDR3 protein: CATSDQTGPNNEQFF
J gene: TRBJ2-7; V gene: TRBV5-1; clone size: NA; D gene: NA; CDR3 DNA: TGCGCCAGCAGCTTGGCCACGGGGGGCCCTTCCTCCTACGAGCAGTACTTC; CDR3 protein: CASSLATGGPSSYEQYF
J gene: TRBJ1-4; V gene: TRBV11-2; clone size: NA; D gene: TRBD1; CDR3 DNA: TGTGCCAGCAGCTCTCGGACAGGGGGACGGGAAAAACTGTTTTTT; CDR3 protein: CASSSRTGGREKLFF
J gene: TRBJ2-7; V gene: TRBV27; clone size: NA; D gene: NA; CDR3 DNA: TGTGCCAGCAGTTTATCGGGTTATCGGGAGCGACCCTCCTACGAGCAGTACTTC; CDR3 protein: CASSLSGYRERPSYEQYF
J gene: TRBJ2-7; V gene: TRBV6-5; clone size: NA; D gene: TRBD1; CDR3 DNA: TGTGCCAGCCGGCCTCCCGGGACAGGGTTCGGGGAGCAGTACTTC; CDR3 protein: CASRPPGTGFGEQYF
J gene: TRBJ2-2; V gene: TRBV6-5; clone size: NA; D gene: NA; CDR3 DNA: TGTGCCAGCACCCAGCTAGCCCACACCGGGGAGCTGTTTTTT; CDR3 protein: CASTQLAHTGELFF
J gene: TRBJ2-3; V gene: TRBV29-1; clone size: NA; D gene: TRBD1; CDR3 DNA: TGCAGCGTGCAAATCAGGGGGATTGGCACAGATACGCAGTATTTT; CDR3 protein: CSVQIRGIGTDTQYF
J gene: TRBJ2-7; V gene: TRBV7-2; clone size: NA; D gene: NA; CDR3 DNA: TGTGCCAGCAGCTTAGAGGGGTTTCCCCCCTACGAGCAGTACTTC; CDR3 protein: CASSLEGFPPYEQYF
J gene: TRBJ1-6; V gene: TRBV25-1; clone size: NA; D gene: NA; CDR3 DNA: TGTGCCAGCAGTATCGGTTCACCCCTCCACTTT; CDR3 protein: CASSIGSPLHF
J gene: TRBJ1-2; V gene: TRBV6-5; clone size: NA; D gene: NA; CDR3 DNA: TGTGCCAGCAGGAGGGAAAACTCTAACTATGGCTACACCTTC; CDR3 protein: CASRRENSNYGYTF
J gene: TRBJ2-2; V gene: TRBV10-2; clone size: NA; D gene: TRBD2; CDR3 DNA: TGCGCCAGCAGTGATCGGCGGGGGGGCGTCGGGGAGCTGTTTTTT; CDR3 protein: CASSDRRGGVGELFF
J gene: TRBJ1-2; V gene: TRBV5-1; clone size: NA; D gene: NA; CDR3 DNA: TGCGCCAGCAGCTTGGATCCGCTGAGGGCGATTAACTATGGCTACACCTTC; CDR3 protein: CASSLDPLRAINYGYTF
J gene: TRBJ2-2; V gene: TRBV6-1; clone size: NA; D gene: TRBD2; CDR3 DNA: TGTGCCAGCAGTCGGACTAGCGGGGACAGGGAGCTGTTTTTT; CDR3 protein: CASSRTSGDRELFF
J gene: TRBJ1-1; V gene: TRBV29-1; clone size: once; D gene: NA; CDR3 DNA: TGCAGCGTTCGAGGACAAATGAACACTGAAGCTTTCTTT; CDR3 protein: CSVRGQMNTEAFF
J gene: TRBJ2-7; V gene: TRBV4-1; clone size: NA; D gene: TRBD2; CDR3 DNA: TGCGCCAGCAGCCAGGTGGACCTCGGACTAGCGGGAGGGAACGAGCAGTACTTC; CDR3 protein: CASSQVDLGLAGGNEQYF
J gene: TRBJ2-3; V gene: TRBV12-5; clone size: NA; D gene: NA; CDR3 DNA: TGTGCTAGTGCCCTGGAGCGTTATACGCAGTATTTT; CDR3 protein: CASALERYTQYF
J gene: TRBJ1-1; V gene: TRBV18; clone size: NA; D gene: NA; CDR3 DNA: TGTGCCAGCTCAGCCAGGGTTGGGAACACTGAAGCTTTCTTT; CDR3 protein: CASSARVGNTEAFF
J gene: TRBJ2-7; V gene: TRBV9; clone size: NA; D gene: TRBD2; CDR3 DNA: TGTGCCAGCAGCGTAGTCGGGGGGGCCTCCGAGCAGTACTTC; CDR3 protein: CASSVVGGASEQYF
J gene: TRBJ2-3; V gene: TRBV5-1; clone size: NA; D gene: TRBD2; CDR3 DNA: TGCGCCAGCAGCTTGGGCGGGAGGGTGGATACGCAGTATTTT; CDR3 protein: CASSLGGRVDTQYF
J gene: TRBJ2-7; V gene: TRBV9; clone size: NA; D gene: NA; CDR3 DNA: TGTGCCAGCAGCGTAGGGCAGCGCATGGACGAGCAGTACTTC; CDR3 protein: CASSVGQRMDEQYF
J gene: TRBJ2-1; V gene: TRBV7-9; clone size: few; D gene: TRBD2; CDR3 DNA: TGTGCCAGCAGCTCCTATCGCGGGAGGGCCATTCGTGAGCAGTTCTTC; CDR3 protein: CASSSYRGRAIREQFF
J gene: TRBJ2-7; V gene: TRBV2; clone size: NA; D gene: TRBD1; CDR3 DNA: TGTGCCAGCAGGACGAGGGACAGGGGCTACGAGCAGTACTTC; CDR3 protein: CASRTRDRGYEQYF
J gene: TRBJ2-1; V gene: TRBV18; clone size: NA; D gene: NA; CDR3 DNA: TGTGCCAGCTCAACTGCTCTAGTGGGCAGGGGCTACAATGAGCAGTTCTTC; CDR3 protein: CASSTALVGRGYNEQFF
J gene: TRBJ1-2; V gene: TRBV24-1; clone size: NA; D gene: NA; CDR3 DNA: TGTGCCACCAGTGATGAGGGTGAACGAGCTAACTATGGCTACACCTTC; CDR3 protein: CATSDEGERANYGYTF
J gene: TRBJ2-4; V gene: TRBV28; clone size: NA; D gene: NA; CDR3 DNA: TGTGCCAGCCGTGAGGCGAGGGCTCGAAACATTCAGTACTTC; CDR3 protein: CASREARARNIQYF
J gene: TRBJ1-1; V gene: TRBV29-1; clone size: few; D gene: TRBD1; CDR3 DNA: TGCAGCGTTTCGGACAGGGGGTACACTGAAGCTTTCTTT; CDR3 protein: CSVSDRGYTEAFF
J gene: TRBJ2-1; V gene: TRBV11-2; clone size: NA; D gene: NA; CDR3 DNA: TGTGCCAGCAGCCGACAGGTTCTACGCGAGCAGTTCTTC; CDR3 protein: CASSRQVLREQFF
J gene: TRBJ2-5; V gene: TRBV27; clone size: NA; D gene: TRBD1; CDR3 DNA: TGTGCCAGCAGTTTAGGACAGGGGGCCCCCCAGGGGACCCAGTACTTC; CDR3 protein: CASSLGQGAPQGTQYF
J gene: TRBJ1-5; V gene: TRBV10-2; clone size: once; D gene: TRBD1; CDR3 DNA: TGCGCCAGCAGTGAGCGAGACAGGGGGAGCAATCAGCCCCAGCATTTT; CDR3 protein: CASSERDRGSNQPQHF